The clone carrying this TCR beta chain was picked up a small number of times. MiXCR, applied by TCRdb to the 5' RACE reads, yields one record per CDR3 protein. The table has some 330,000 distinct CDR3 sequences, roughly 9% seen once. This specimen belongs to a study of identical twins. Sequencing input: naive T cells sorted from blood. This receptor was taken from a woman between 50 and 59 years old in good health.

The CDR3 DNA sequence: TGTGCCAGCAGCCCCGGGGTAGCGGGAGCCTTTGAGCAGTTCTTC. It codes for CASSPGVAGAFEQFF. This chain connects TRBV3-1 to TRBJ2-1; TRBD2 matches at 9 bases. Germline V gene lookup returns CDR1 LGHDT and CDR2 YNNKEL (reference sequence). CDR3 length: 15 amino acids. V shed 4 bases, J shed 9 bases, and the junction held 10 bases outside the gene matches.